This TCR beta chain was recorded in a study of technical replicates of blood from a few donors. Sequencing used immunoSEQ multiplex PCR; TCRdb keeps in-frame clones, though not all of them. The sample holds around 50,000 clones, 94% seen once. Note on this clone: The junction and the germline gene differ at one end; a read error may be behind it.

This CDR3 is 13 amino acids long. Germline V CDR1 and CDR2: MNHEY, SVGAGI. The sequence came from a human donor in good health. What was sequenced was T cells isolated from PBMCs. The chain recombines TRBV6-5 with TRBJ2-5; 9 bases match TRBD2. The CDR3 spells CASRAGGEEIQYF. The DNA of the CDR3 is TGTGCCAGCAGGGCGGGGGGGGAAGAGATCCAGTACTTC.